The 21 T cell receptor beta chains below were found in one sample sequenced in a study of T cell responses to AZD1222 COVID-19 vaccine. Measured with immunoSEQ multiplex PCR; TCRdb has only the in-frame clones, and not every one. The sample holds more than 120,000 clones, 92% seen once. The material was peripheral blood, obtained 28 days after the second AZD1222 dose. Every receptor here comes from an adult who received the AZD1222 COVID-19 vaccine.

This chain uses TRBV19 with TRBJ2-5; 7 bases fit TRBD2. Per the germline V gene, CDR1 is LNHDA and CDR2 is SQIVND (reference sequence). The CDR3 has 14 residues. V shed 6 bases, J shed 2 bases, and the junction held 6 bases outside the gene matches. The CDR3 loop is CASRLGGRQETQYF. CDR3 in DNA: TGTGCCAGTAGGCTGGGCGGGAGACAAGAGACCCAGTACTTC.

J is TRBJ2-1 and V is TRBV10-3, with D perhaps matching TRBD2 (5 bases). CDR1 and CDR2 from the germline V gene are ENHRY and SYGVKD. The CDR3 totals 13 residues. The V end lost 11 bases, the J end lost 10 bases, and 21 bases lay between the germline ends. CDR3 nucleotides: TGTGCCGCCGAGGGCACGTCACGAGGGGAGCAGTTCTTC. Translation: CAAEGTSRGEQFF.

The V and J genes are TRBV28 and TRBJ1-5; D is perhaps TRBD1 (6 bases). The CDR3 is 17 amino acids. Germline assignment: CDR1 MDHEN and CDR2 SYDVKM. The V end lost 6 bases, the J end lost 0 bases, and 18 bases lay between the germline ends. The chain's CDR3 is CASSRDKEGYSNQPQHF. DNA for the CDR3: TGTGCCAGCAGCCGGGACAAGGAGGGATATAGCAATCAGCCCCAGCATTTT.

The chain uses TRBV3-1 (or the pseudogene TRBV3-2) and TRBJ1-2; D gene ambiguous. The germline gives CDR1 LGHDT, CDR2 YNNKEL (reference sequence). Trimming stripped 0 bases from V and 8 bases from J, with 13 bases between. This CDR3 region has 14 residues. The CDR3 coding sequence is TGTGCCAGCAGCCAAGATAAGGGCTTAGGAGGCTACACCTTC. Amino acids: CASSQDKGLGGYTF.

This clone was picked up one time. V gene TRBV10-2 combines with J gene TRBJ2-1, with a weak D call TRBD1 (5 bases). This CDR3 has 11 amino acids. The germline V gene encodes CDR1 WSHSY and CDR2 SAAADI. V lost 5 bases to trimming and J lost 7 bases, with 6 bases between them. In nucleotides, the CDR3 is TGCGCCAGCAGTTCAGGGAATGAGCAGTTCTTC. Protein: CASSSGNEQFF.

The rearrangement links TRBV28 to TRBJ2-7; 11 bases are a match to TRBD2. J was trimmed by 3 bases and V by 5 bases; bases with no gene match: 3. Per germline, CDR1 MDHEN and CDR2 SYDVKM. This CDR3 comprises 14 residues. The DNA of the CDR3 is TGTGCCAGCAGTCCCGGGACTAGCGGCTACGAGCAGTACGTC. It specifies CASSPGTSGYEQYV.

The rearrangement joins TRBV7-9 to TRBJ1-4; D uncertain. V was pared by 4 bases and J by 0 bases, with 9 bases between. The CDR3 extends over 15 amino acids. CDR1 and CDR2 (germline): SEHNR, FQNEAQ (reference sequence). CDR3 sequence reads: CASSSPPPTNEKLFF. CDR3 DNA sequence: TGTGCCAGCAGCTCCCCCCCTCCAACTAATGAAAAACTGTTTTTT. Looking up the rest from reference TRBV7-9 and TRBJ1-4 gives the full variable domain: DTGVSQNPRHKITKRGQNVTFRCDPISEHNRLYWYRQTLGQGPEFLTYFQNEAQLEKSRLLSDRFSAERPKGSFSTLEIQRTEQGDSAMYLCASSSPPPTNEKLFFGSGTQLSVL.

CDR3 sequence (DNA): TGTGCCATCAGGGACTTGAACACTGAAGCTTTCTTT. Residues: CAIRDLNTEAFF. V usage is TRBV10-3 and J usage is TRBJ1-1, with D uncertain. In germline, CDR1 is ENHRY, CDR2 SYGVKD. The CDR3 has 12 amino acids. V lost 6 bases to trimming and J lost 0 bases, with 5 bases between them.

The chain has TRBV6-6 and TRBJ2-7; D uncertain. Germline V gene lookup returns CDR1 MNHNY and CDR2 SVGAGI (reference sequence). V was trimmed by 2 bases and J by 0 bases, leaving 8 bases between them. This CDR3 is 14 amino acids long. This chain's CDR3 is CASSYRPSSYEQYV. The CDR3 nucleotides are TGTGCCAGCAGTTACAGACCTAGCTCCTACGAGCAGTACGTC.

The J gene is TRBJ1-4, the V gene TRBV15; D not certain. Germline loops: CDR1 LNHNV, CDR2 YYDKDF (reference sequence). CDR3 length: 16 amino acids. Trimming removed 0 bases at V and 0 bases at J, with 8 bases between. CDR3 nucleotides: TGTGCCACCAGCAGAGATATGGCGGCAACTAATGAAAAACTGTTTTTT. This gives the protein CATSRDMAATNEKLFF.

The rearrangement uses TRBV18 and TRBJ1-2; no clear D. V was shortened by 3 bases and J by 2 bases, with 7 bases between the two germline ends. CDR1 and CDR2 from the germline V gene are KGHSH and LQKENI. CDR3 length: 13 residues. CDR3 bases: TGTGCCAGCTCACCTGAGGAGAACTATGGCTACACCTTC. Its protein product is CASSPEENYGYTF.

The gene calls are TRBV19 and TRBJ2-2; either TRBD1 or TRBD2 may fit D (5 bases each). Trimming shortened V by 3 bases and J by 6 bases, and 11 bases separated the two germline ends. CDR1 is LNHDA and CDR2 is SQIVND in the germline V gene (reference sequence). The CDR3 is 14 residues long. This CDR3 reads CASSMQGDPGELFF. The CDR3 DNA reads as TGTGCCAGTAGTATGCAAGGGGACCCCGGGGAGCTGTTTTTT. The variable domain in full, with the rest retrieved from reference TRBV19 and TRBJ2-2, is DGGITQSPKYLFRKEGQNVTLSCEQNLNHDAMYWYRQDPGQGLRLIYYSQIVNDFQKGDIAEGYSVSREKKESFPLTVTSAQKNPTAFYLCASSMQGDPGELFFGEGSRLTVL.

The genes are TRBV9 and TRBJ2-3, with 9 bases fitting TRBD2. J was trimmed by 1 base and V by 4 bases; bases with no gene match: 10. The V gene's germline CDR1 is SGDLS and CDR2 YYNGEE. This CDR3 is 17 amino acids long. The CDR3 DNA follows: TGTGCCAGCAGCTACTCAGAGGTAGCGGGGGGCACAGATACGCAGTATTTT. It encodes CASSYSEVAGGTDTQYF.

V and J are TRBV6-5 and TRBJ1-2; D unresolved. With 2 bases removed from V and 4 bases from J, the gap between germline ends came to 8 bases. Germline values: CDR1 MNHEY, CDR2 SVGAGI. This CDR3 comprises 13 residues. The CDR3 DNA is TGTGCCAGCAGTTACGAAGGCCGCTATGGCTACACCTTC. Residues: CASSYEGRYGYTF.

The V call is TRBV30, the J call TRBJ1-2; TRBD1 aligns across 8 bases. Germline V lookup: CDR1 GTSNPN, CDR2 SVGIG (reference sequence). The CDR3 sequence is 13 residues long. Unmatched junction bases numbered 8, after V lost 4 bases and J lost 7 bases. The CDR3 sequence is CAWTRTGIGGYTF. The CDR3 DNA follows: TGTGCCTGGACTAGGACAGGGATCGGTGGCTACACCTTC.

The rearrangement joins TRBV18 to TRBJ1-2, with 7 bases identical to TRBD1. The CDR3 is 13 residues long. The V gene end was trimmed by 4 bases and the J gene end by 7 bases; junction bases not matched to a gene: 6. Germline values: CDR1 KGHSH, CDR2 LQKENI. CDR3 region: CASSRRQGSGYTF. As DNA, the CDR3 is TGTGCCAGCTCACGACGACAGGGCTCTGGCTACACCTTC.

V is TRBV12-3 or TRBV12-4 and J is TRBJ2-3; the D is unclear. Trimming stripped 1 base from V and 3 bases from J, with 5 bases between. This CDR3 is 13 amino acids long. CDR3 amino acids: CASSLGKTDTQYF. The CDR3 DNA reads TGTGCCAGCAGTTTAGGCAAAACAGATACGCAGTATTTT.

The chain couples TRBV5-1 to TRBJ1-4, with D maybe TRBD1 (5 bases). Trimming removed 5 bases from V and 3 bases from J, with 20 bases in between. Germline CDR1 and CDR2: SGHRS and YFSETQ. CDR3 length: 17 residues. The CDR3 DNA sequence: TGCGCCAGCAGGCCCGGGACGTCCAGAGTGGCTAATGAAAAACTGTTTTTT. It is translated as CASRPGTSRVANEKLFF.

J is TRBJ2-1 and V is TRBV12-2; the table gives TRBD2 as D, unverified against the DNA. TRBV12-2 represents a pseudogene. This CDR3 contains 22 residues. CDR3 DNA: TGTGCAAGTCGCTTAGAAGGACCCTTAGGACTAGCGGGGTACAGCTCCTACAATGAGCAGTTCTTC. It codes for CASRLEGPLGLAGYSSYNEQFF.

The chain couples TRBV15 to TRBJ1-1, with 7 bases that match TRBD1. After removal of 4 bases from V and 4 bases from J, the junction contained 6 bases not matched to a gene. The CDR3 has 14 amino acids. Germline CDR1 is LNHNV and CDR2 is YYDKDF (reference sequence). The DNA for the CDR3 is TGTGCCACCAGCATCGACAGGGTGGGCACTGAAGCTTTCTTT. Amino acid sequence: CATSIDRVGTEAFF. The full variable domain, rest sourced from reference TRBV15 and TRBJ1-1, is DAMVIQNPRYQVTQFGKPVTLSCSQTLNHNVMYWYQQKSSQAPKLLFHYYDKDFNNEADTPDNFQSRRPNTSFCFLDIRSPGLGDTAMYLCATSIDRVGTEAFFGQGTRLTVV.

The chain joins TRBV19 to TRBJ2-1; D perhaps matches TRBD1 (7 bases). The CDR3 is 15 residues long. Germline V gene lookup returns CDR1 LNHDA and CDR2 SQIVND (reference sequence). V lost 3 bases and J lost 4, with 13 bases in between. CDR3 coding DNA: TGTGCCAGTAGTATGGAGGGGGCTCGTTACAATGAGCAGTTCTTC. Protein: CASSMEGARYNEQFF.